These 14 T cell receptor beta chains were all obtained from the same sample, sequenced in a study of shared clonotypes between healthy human individuals. Naive CD8 populations comprised CD45RO-negative cells positively selected for CCR7, excluding terminally differentiated effector memory CD45RA+ cells. Produced via immunoSEQ multiplex PCR; TCRdb's table is partial and in-frame only. The top ten hold about 1.7% of the sample, which has about 2.1 million clones, around 95% seen once. Sample: naive CD8+ T cells from PBMCs. These receptors all stem from a man younger than 35 in good health. Some clones in this sample may be carry-over from other donors' samples.

This chain uses TRBV6-1 with TRBJ1-2; no clear D gene. CDR3 length: 14 amino acids. CDR1 and CDR2 from the germline V gene are MNHNS and SASEGT. V was cut by 2 bases and J by 5 bases, with 12 bases left in between. The CDR3, as DNA: TGTGCCAGCAGTGAATGGGCCAGTACTTATGGCTACACCTTC. Protein product: CASSEWASTYGYTF.

V gene TRBV6-5 combines with J gene TRBJ2-7, with D uncertain. The length of the CDR3 is 14 residues. V lost 6 bases to trimming and J lost 2 bases, with 14 bases between them. CDR1 MNHEY and CDR2 SVGAGI come from the germline V gene. For the CDR3, the DNA is TGTGCCAGCAGCCCGGAGACTCCGCCCTACGAGCAGTACTTC. It translates to CASSPETPPYEQYF.

The chain couples TRBV27 to TRBJ2-5, with 8 bases lining up with TRBD1. The germline V gene has CDR1 MNHEY and CDR2 SMNVEV (reference sequence). Germline trimming cut 5 bases from V and 7 bases from J; bases unmatched to any gene: 6. The CDR3 has 13 amino acids. The CDR3 region has the DNA TGTGCCAGCAGTGGGGACAGGTGGGGGACCCAGTACTTC. Protein sequence: CASSGDRWGTQYF.

This chain connects TRBV29-1 to TRBJ2-2; D is possibly TRBD2 (6 bases). Trimming took off 4 bases at V and 4 bases at J, with 13 bases between the two ends. This CDR3 comprises 14 residues. The germline CDR1 and CDR2 sequences are SQVTM and ANQGSEA. The CDR3 DNA reads TGCAGCGTTGTATCGGGGGTGGGCACCGGGGAGCTGTTTTTT. This codes for CSVVSGVGTGELFF.

The chain employs TRBV6-5 and TRBJ1-1, with D maybe TRBD1 (6 bases). Germline CDR1 MNHEY, CDR2 SVGAGI. Trimming shortened V by 5 bases and J by 5 bases, and 12 bases separated the two germline ends. This CDR3 is 13 amino acids long. The CDR3 nucleotides read TGTGCCAGCAGTCAAGAACAGGGTACTGAAGCTTTCTTT. Its protein product is CASSQEQGTEAFF.

The chain combines TRBV28 with TRBJ2-1; TRBD2 matches at 9 bases. Losses at the gene ends were 3 bases for V and 2 bases for J; bases not matched to a gene: 8. CDR3 length: 17 amino acids. Germline loops: CDR1 MDHEN, CDR2 SYDVKM. The CDR3 region is CASSFPTAGGTYNEQFF. The DNA for the CDR3 is TGTGCCAGCAGTTTTCCAACAGCGGGGGGAACCTACAATGAGCAGTTCTTC. Full variable domain (remainder filled in from reference TRBV28 and TRBJ2-1): DVKVTQSSRYLVKRTGEKVFLECVQDMDHENMFWYRQDPGLGLRLIYFSYDVKMKEKGDIPEGYSVSREKKERFSLILESASTNQTSMYLCASSFPTAGGTYNEQFFGPGTRLTVL.

The rearrangement joins TRBV27 to TRBJ2-6; the match to TRBD2 covers 12 bases. CDR1 and CDR2 (germline): MNHEY, SMNVEV (reference sequence). This CDR3 region has 21 residues. The J segment lost 2 bases and the V segment lost 5 bases, leaving 16 bases of the junction unmatched. Here the CDR3 reads CASSPTFPRLAGVAGANVLTF. CDR3 sequence (DNA): TGTGCCAGCAGTCCGACCTTTCCGAGACTAGCGGGAGTAGCTGGGGCCAACGTCCTGACTTTC.

This chain connects TRBV28 to TRBJ2-1; TRBD1 agrees at 8 bases. The CDR3 is 15 residues long. With V trimmed by 5 bases and J by 6 bases, 9 bases remained unmatched. Per germline, CDR1 MDHEN and CDR2 SYDVKM. The CDR3 sequence is CASSPHRGNVNEQFF. CDR3 DNA sequence: TGTGCCAGCAGTCCTCACAGGGGGAATGTCAATGAGCAGTTCTTC.

This clone was seen a few times. The chain employs TRBV5-4 and TRBJ2-1; unclear D gene. V lost 0 bases and J 10 bases, leaving 11 bases between the germline ends. CDR1 is SGHNT, CDR2 YYREEE, per germline (reference sequence). The CDR3 contains 13 residues. CDR3 sequence: CASSLGWVGEQFF. CDR3 sequence (DNA): TGTGCCAGCAGCTTGGGCTGGGTCGGAGAGCAGTTCTTC.

This chain connects TRBV19 to TRBJ1-2; D remains ambiguous. V gave up 7 bases and J gave up 2 bases, with 14 bases separating them. The CDR3 totals 14 residues. Germline loops: CDR1 LNHDA, CDR2 SQIVND (reference sequence). CDR3 amino acids: CASISPGLNYGYTF. CDR3 nucleotide sequence: TGTGCCAGTATCTCTCCAGGACTAAACTATGGCTACACCTTC.

The genes are TRBV7-3 and TRBJ2-3, with TRBD1 identical over 10 bases. The CDR3 is made up of 15 amino acids. After removal of 6 bases from V and 4 bases from J, the junction contained 7 bases not matched to a gene. The V gene's germline CDR1 is SGHTA and CDR2 FQGTGA. CDR3 amino acids: CASSSTGGASDTQYF. For the CDR3, the DNA is TGTGCCAGCAGTTCGACAGGGGGCGCGTCAGATACGCAGTATTTT.

Points on this clone: Other DNA sequences in the same sample also yield this CDR3. The chain links TRBV11-3 to TRBJ2-1; a weak D match, TRBD2 (5 bases). This CDR3 region has 13 residues. Between the trimmed V and J ends, which lost 2 bases and 5 bases, there was a span of 7 bases. Germline values: CDR1 SGHNT, CDR2 YENEEA. CDR3 sequence: CASSLRGHNEQFF. The CDR3 bases are TGTGCCAGCAGCTTACGGGGTCACAATGAGCAGTTCTTC.

The chain carries TRBV11-3 and TRBJ2-1; TRBD1 aligns across 7 bases. Germline CDR1 SGHNT, CDR2 YENEEA. After removal of 0 bases from V and 6 bases from J, the junction contained 8 bases not matched to a gene. The CDR3 contains 16 residues. CDR3 in DNA: TGTGCCAGCAGCTTAGATGTCGGGACAGCAAGCAATGAGCAGTTCTTC. Its translation: CASSLDVGTASNEQFF.

The rearrangement joins TRBV27 to TRBJ2-7; D is possibly TRBD2 (5 bases). The CDR3 consists of 14 residues. Germline V gene lookup returns CDR1 MNHEY and CDR2 SMNVEV (reference sequence). V was trimmed by 4 bases and J by 2 bases, leaving 12 bases between them. In DNA form, the CDR3 reads TGTGCCAGCAGTTCCGGACTTGCCCCCTACGAGCAGTACTTC. Residues: CASSSGLAPYEQYF.